A single sample is the source of the 26 T cell receptor beta chains below, sequenced in a study of T-cell reconstitution after alpha-beta-depleted transplantation in children. During its preparation, the TCRbeta library received unique molecular identifiers. Each CDR3 protein is one row after TCRdb ran MiXCR on the PCR reads. In the table there are 700,000 to 950,000 distinct CDR3 sequences, roughly 16% of which are singletons. Source: PBMCs, mostly from graft donor cells, taken 360 days after TCRalphabeta/CD19-depleted stem cell transplant. The receptors shown here come from a male patient under 18 who had a stem cell transplant for acute lymphoblastic leukemia, so the T cells may come from the graft donor.

The chain employs TRBV12-3 or TRBV12-4 and TRBJ2-1; 7 nucleotides align to TRBD2. The CDR3 covers 17 residues. Unmatched junction bases numbered 12, after V lost 7 bases and J lost 0 bases. CDR3 residues: CASTSPPGGLSYNEQFF. CDR3 coding DNA: TGTGCCAGCACCTCGCCCCCGGGGGGACTCTCCTACAATGAGCAGTTCTTC.

This clonotype turned up a few times. The chain employs TRBV29-1 and TRBJ1-2; 9 bases are a match to TRBD1. Looked up from germline, CDR1 is SQVTM and CDR2 is ANQGSEA. The CDR3 extends over 14 amino acids. The V gene end was trimmed by 5 bases and the J gene end by 2 bases; junction bases not matched to a gene: 6. DNA of the CDR3: TGCAGCGTTCCGGGGACAGGGCCGAACTATGGCTACACCTTC. It specifies CSVPGTGPNYGYTF.

This clonotype was found a few times. The DNA of the CDR3 is TGCGCCAGCATGGGACAAGCGGGATTTTACGAGCAGTACTTC. This sequence encodes CASMGQAGFYEQYF. The chain is built from TRBV5-1 and TRBJ2-7; TRBD2 might be the D (7 bases). Trimming removed 6 bases at V and 4 bases at J, with 17 bases between. CDR1 and CDR2 (germline): SGHRS, YFSETQ. This CDR3 has 14 residues. Using reference TRBV5-1 and TRBJ2-7 for the parts outside the CDR3, the full variable domain is KAGVTQTPRYLIKTRGQQVTLSCSPISGHRSVSWYQQTPGQGLQFLFEYFSETQRNKGNFPGRFSGRQFSNSRSEMNVSTLELGDSALYLCASMGQAGFYEQYFGPGTRLTVT.

This clonotype came up many times. The chain has TRBV6-5 and TRBJ1-1; D remains unclear. Trimming stripped 4 bases from V and 4 bases from J, with 13 bases between. CDR1 and CDR2 (germline): MNHEY, SVGAGI. The CDR3 is 14 residues long. DNA for the CDR3: TGTGCCAGCAGTTGGCCCACGGGGTTCACTGAAGCTTTCTTT. It encodes CASSWPTGFTEAFF.

This clonotype showed up just a few times. The V and J genes are TRBV28 and TRBJ2-2; TRBD2 might be the D (6 bases). The CDR3 extends over 12 amino acids. V lost 11 bases and J 4 bases, leaving 11 bases between the germline ends. Per the germline V gene, CDR1 is MDHEN and CDR2 is SYDVKM. CDR3 amino acids: CAGRTGTGELFF. In nucleotides, the CDR3 is TGTGCCGGGAGGACTGGCACCGGGGAGCTGTTTTTT.

This clonotype has a handful of counts. CDR3 nucleotide sequence: TGCGCCAGCAGCCAAGTGGCAGGGGGATACGAGCAGTACTTC. Translated: CASSQVAGGYEQYF. The chain has TRBV4-1 and TRBJ2-7; TRBD1 matches at 7 bases. From germline, CDR1 is MGHRA and CDR2 YSYEKL. The trim removed 1 base at V and 4 bases at J, leaving 4 bases unmatched. The CDR3 is 14 residues long.

This clonotype was recorded a few times. J is TRBJ2-7 and V is TRBV27; perhaps TRBD2 as D (5 bases). This CDR3 comprises 13 residues. Per the germline V gene, CDR1 is MNHEY and CDR2 is SMNVEV (reference sequence). Trimming shortened V by 5 bases and J by 2 bases, and 10 bases separated the two germline ends. In DNA form, the CDR3 reads TGTGCCAGCAGTACACTAGGTACCTACGAGCAGTACTTC. Its translation is CASSTLGTYEQYF.

V usage is TRBV7-7 and J usage is TRBJ2-5; perhaps TRBD2 as D (6 bases). Trimming pared 2 bases from V and 2 bases from J, leaving 9 bases between. CDR1 is SSHAT, CDR2 FNYEAQ, per germline (reference sequence). The CDR3 sequence is 14 residues long. The CDR3 is CASSLTSYQETQYF. DNA of the CDR3: TGTGCCAGCAGCTTAACTAGCTATCAAGAGACCCAGTACTTC.

The chain links TRBV12-3 or TRBV12-4 to TRBJ1-3, with 7 positions matching TRBD1. After removal of 4 bases from V and 4 bases from J, the junction contained 4 bases not matched to a gene. CDR3 length equals 14 residues. Here the CDR3 reads CASSSGTVGNTIYF. CDR3 nucleotide sequence: TGTGCCAGCAGTTCCGGGACAGTAGGAAACACCATATATTTT.

This clonotype came up a few times. The V and J genes are TRBV6-5 and TRBJ2-2; D is perhaps TRBD1 (5 bases). V gave up 8 bases and J gave up 6 bases, with 22 bases separating them. The CDR3 consists of 16 residues. From germline, CDR1 is MNHEY and CDR2 SVGAGI. The DNA for the CDR3 is TGTGCCAGCTCAGTTACCACAGGAATTCGCGCCGGGGAGCTGTTTTTT. Its protein product is CASSVTTGIRAGELFF.

The rearrangement uses TRBV12-3 or TRBV12-4 and TRBJ2-5, with 12 bases identical to TRBD2. Trimming cost V 6 bases and J 5 bases; bases outside gene matches: 4. The CDR3 has 14 residues. The CDR3: CASREGTSGETQYF. The CDR3 DNA reads as TGTGCCAGCAGAGAAGGGACTAGCGGGGAGACCCAGTACTTC.

This clonotype was detected only a few times. The rearrangement links TRBV9 to TRBJ2-3, with 8 bases lining up with TRBD2. Unmatched junction bases numbered 10, after V lost 5 bases and J lost 2 bases. This CDR3 comprises 16 residues. In germline, CDR1 is SGDLS, CDR2 YYNGEE. The CDR3 loop is CASSTLSGKSTDTQYF. CDR3 DNA sequence: TGTGCCAGCAGTACGCTTAGCGGGAAGTCCACAGATACGCAGTATTTT.

The sample holds a few counts of this clonotype. The rearrangement uses TRBV21-1 and TRBJ2-5; whether TRBD2, the table's D call, matches the DNA was not checked. TRBV21-1 is labeled a pseudogene. CDR3 length: 14 amino acids. The chain's CDR3 is CASKGTSGNETQYF. The CDR3 DNA reads TGTGCCAGCAAGGGGACCAGTGGCAATGAGACCCAGTACTTC.

This clonotype was picked up a small number of times. V is TRBV2 and J is TRBJ1-1, with D maybe TRBD1 (5 bases). Germline V gives CDR1 SNHLY, CDR2 FYNNEI. The V and J ends lost 2 bases and 7 bases respectively, with 8 bases between them. This CDR3 has 12 residues. The CDR3 sequence is CASSERGSEAFF. The CDR3, as DNA: TGTGCCAGCAGTGAAAGGGGAAGTGAAGCTTTCTTT.

This clonotype was seen only a few times. V gene TRBV7-9 combines with J gene TRBJ2-4; possible D gene TRBD2, 6 bases. Germline loops: CDR1 SEHNR, CDR2 FQNEAQ (reference sequence). The CDR3 contains 14 residues. The ends were cut back, 6 bases at V and 7 bases at J, with 16 bases in the middle. The CDR3 DNA reads as TGTGCCAGCAGTCGAGCGGAGGCGGGGAACATTCAGTACTTC. Its protein is CASSRAEAGNIQYF. The whole variable domain, filled in from reference TRBV7-9 and TRBJ2-4, reads DTGVSQNPRHKITKRGQNVTFRCDPISEHNRLYWYRQTLGQGPEFLTYFQNEAQLEKSRLLSDRFSAERPKGSFSTLEIQRTEQGDSAMYLCASSRAEAGNIQYFGAGTRLSVL.

This clonotype was detected a few times. V gene TRBV7-9 combines with J gene TRBJ2-1, with D possibly being TRBD1 (6 bases). The CDR3 extends over 12 amino acids. The ends were cut back, 8 bases at V and 7 bases at J, with 12 bases in the middle. Germline-derived CDR1 and CDR2 are SEHNR and FQNEAQ (reference sequence). The CDR3: CASGLQGNEQFF. The CDR3 nucleotides read TGTGCCAGCGGGCTCCAGGGGAATGAGCAGTTCTTC.

This clonotype was seen only a few times. The chain uses TRBV7-6 and TRBJ2-3; weak D call: TRBD2 (6 bases). V lost 4 bases to trimming and J lost 2 bases, with 10 bases between them. The CDR3 is made up of 14 amino acids. Germline-derived CDR1 and CDR2 are SGHVS and FNYEAQ. The CDR3 DNA reads as TGTGCCAGCAGCTCGGGACTCCTCACAGATACGCAGTATTTT. Its translation: CASSSGLLTDTQYF.

The chain carries TRBV20-1 and TRBJ2-1; 13 nucleotides agree with TRBD2. This CDR3 comprises 16 residues. Germline lookup yields CDR1 DFQATT and CDR2 SNEGSKA (reference sequence). V was pared by 0 bases and J by 8 bases, with 7 bases of the junction left unmatched. CDR3 DNA: TGCAGTGCTAGAGATCCCGGGACTAGCGGGAATTATGAGCAGTTCTTC. Protein: CSARDPGTSGNYEQFF.

Concerning this clonotype: This CDR3 is missing its conserved last phenylalanine or tryptophan, likely due to a read error. The chain is built from TRBV29-1 and TRBJ2-7, with 11 bases aligning to TRBD2. The germline V gene encodes CDR1 SQVTM and CDR2 ANQGSEA. The CDR3 contains 14 residues. The ends lost 6 bases at V and 3 bases at J; junction bases unmatched: 7. The CDR3 DNA reads TGCAGCGTAATAGCGGGAGGGCCGGGCTACGAGCAGTACCTC. Its translation is CSVIAGGPGYEQYL.

This rearrangement joins TRBV20-1 to TRBJ2-5; D call uncertain. Looked up from germline, CDR1 is DFQATT and CDR2 is SNEGSKA (reference sequence). The CDR3 is 10 residues long. The V end lost 6 bases, the J end lost 5 bases, and 7 bases lay between the germline ends. In DNA, the CDR3 is TGCAGTGCACCGTGGGAGACCCAGTACTTC. Protein product: CSAPWETQYF.

This clonotype was seen more than once but under ten times. CDR3: CASSVEGLPYEQYF. For the CDR3, the DNA is TGTGCCAGCAGTGTTGAAGGCCTCCCCTACGAGCAGTACTTC. The chain couples TRBV27 to TRBJ2-7; D gene unclear. The V and J ends lost 5 bases and 2 bases respectively, with 13 bases between them. The germline CDR1 and CDR2 sequences are MNHEY and SMNVEV (reference sequence). There are 14 residues in the CDR3.

The CDR3 protein is CASSLERDPGRSYGYTF. CDR3 nucleotides: TGCGCCAGCAGCTTGGAGCGGGACCCCGGTCGGTCATATGGCTACACCTTC. The rearrangement links TRBV5-1 to TRBJ1-2, with a weak D call TRBD1 (5 bases). Trimming removed 0 bases at V and 5 bases at J, with 20 bases between. The germline CDR1 and CDR2 sequences are SGHRS and YFSETQ. The CDR3 has 17 amino acids.

This clonotype was detected only a few times. The chain recombines TRBV7-9 with TRBJ1-6; D remains unclear. V gave up 5 bases and J gave up 5 bases, with 16 bases separating them. The CDR3 is 16 residues long. Germline V CDR1 and CDR2: SEHNR, FQNEAQ (reference sequence). In nucleotides, the CDR3 is TGTGCCAGCAGCCCTCCGCGAGACACCGATAATTCACCCCTCCACTTT. It specifies CASSPPRDTDNSPLHF.

V gene TRBV20-1 combines with J gene TRBJ2-7; no reliable D call. Germline values: CDR1 DFQATT, CDR2 SNEGSKA (reference sequence). The length of the CDR3 is 15 residues. V lost 3 bases and J lost 3, with 18 bases in between. CDR3 nucleotide sequence: TGCAGTGCTAGGCGGTGGCAGTCCCACAACTACGAGCAGTACTTC. This sequence encodes CSARRWQSHNYEQYF.

Many counts were recorded for this clonotype. This sequence joins TRBV29-1 and TRBJ2-1; TRBD2 matches at 7 bases. The CDR3 loop spans 15 amino acids. Trimming took 7 bases from V and 0 from J; bases not matched to a gene: 9. CDR1 and CDR2 (germline): SQVTM, ANQGSEA. The CDR3 coding sequence is TGCAGCGCGGTCCCACTAGCGAGCTCCTACAATGAGCAGTTCTTC. Its translation is CSAVPLASSYNEQFF.

The V call is TRBV19, the J call TRBJ1-5, with a possible D match to TRBD1 (6 bases). The CDR3 is 15 amino acids. Deletions cut 3 bases from V and 7 bases from J, with 16 bases between. In germline, CDR1 is LNHDA, CDR2 SQIVND (reference sequence). CDR3 in amino acids: CASSMELDSLQPQHF. CDR3 sequence (DNA): TGTGCCAGTAGTATGGAGCTGGACAGTTTACAGCCCCAGCATTTT.